Shown below are 27 T cell receptor beta chains from a single sample sequenced in a study of cytomegalovirus exposure and HLA in healthy donors (dated 2017 in TCRdb). Libraries were prepared through the immunoSEQ multiplex PCR assay. For the multiplex PCR, a mixture combining 60 forward primers for TCR Vbeta segments and 13 reverse primers for TCR Jbeta segments was used. This is the immuneACCESS table as TCRdb keeps it, with only in-frame sequences that have V and J called. A part of the clones is gone; compared with another copy, unresolved V genes explain less than half, and the rest is unexplained. This sample gives fewer than 200,000 clones in total; about four fifths of them show up just once. The ten top clones hold about 3.4% of the sample. Sequencing input: PBMCs. The receptors were gathered from a middle-aged man in good health and CMV-seropositive.

This clone has only a few counts. The rearrangement uses TRBV7-9 and TRBJ2-7; TRBD1 matches at 7 bases. The length of the CDR3 is 17 residues. V trimming: 2 bases; J trimming: 0 bases; junction bases outside the gene matches: 10. From germline, CDR1 is SEHNR and CDR2 FQNEAQ (reference sequence). The DNA for the CDR3 is TGTGCCAGCAGCTTATTTGGCGCGACAGGGAGCTCCTACGAGCAGTACTTC. As protein: CASSLFGATGSSYEQYF.

The chain recombines TRBV28 with TRBJ2-7; 8 positions agree with TRBD2. Trimming at V came to 6 bases and at J to 4 bases, leaving 17 bases not matched to a gene. The CDR3 totals 17 residues. Germline-derived CDR1 and CDR2 are MDHEN and SYDVKM. CDR3 bases: TGTGCCAGCAGCCCCGGCGGGAATGGCGGGAGGTCTTACGAGCAGTACTTC. Its protein product is CASSPGGNGGRSYEQYF.

The chain has TRBV4-3 and TRBJ2-7, with TRBD1 identical over 10 bases. With 4 bases clipped from V and 5 bases from J, the junction kept 5 bases outside the gene matches. The germline V gene has CDR1 LGHNA and CDR2 YSLEER. The CDR3 runs 14 residues. The CDR3 nucleotides are TGCGCCAGCAGCCGGGACAGGGGAGGCCACGAGCAGTACTTC. Encoded protein: CASSRDRGGHEQYF.

V is TRBV9 and J is TRBJ1-2; D uncertain. Trimming cost V 7 bases and J 0 bases, with 7 bases left between them. This CDR3 comprises 12 residues. The germline V gene encodes CDR1 SGDLS and CDR2 YYNGEE. CDR3 in DNA: TGTGCCAGCGGAGAAACTAACTATGGCTACACCTTC. Protein sequence: CASGETNYGYTF.

The CDR3 is CASRADRGYGELFF. The CDR3 DNA sequence: TGTGCCAGCAGGGCCGACAGGGGATACGGGGAGCTGTTTTTT. The rearrangement links TRBV2 to TRBJ2-2; the match to TRBD1 covers 8 bases. V lost 6 bases and J lost 7; bases outside the gene matches: 7. CDR1 SNHLY and CDR2 FYNNEI come from the germline V gene. The CDR3 is 14 residues long.

The J gene is TRBJ1-6, the V gene TRBV2; perhaps TRBD1 as D (5 bases). There are 13 residues in the CDR3. V dropped 8 bases and J dropped 7 bases, with 12 bases sitting between them. Germline CDR1 SNHLY, CDR2 FYNNEI. Here the CDR3 DNA reads TGTGCCAGCTCGGCAGGGCTAAATTCACCCCTCCACTTT. Translated, it gives CASSAGLNSPLHF.

In its sample, this clone was seen a few times. The V and J genes are TRBV6-6 and TRBJ2-2, with a weak D call TRBD2 (7 bases). CDR1 and CDR2 (germline): MNHNY, SVGAGI (reference sequence). V lost 6 bases and J 5 bases, leaving 16 bases between the germline ends. The CDR3 is made up of 15 amino acids. The CDR3 DNA is TGTGCCAGCAGGTCTGGGGGGGCGGGGACCGGGGAGCTGTTTTTT. Translated, it gives CASRSGGAGTGELFF.

The chain employs TRBV5-6 and TRBJ2-7, with TRBD2 matching 9 bases. The CDR3 is 15 amino acids. Germline CDR1 is SGHDT and CDR2 is YYEEEE. V dropped 5 bases and J dropped 2; count of bases not matched to a gene: 8. The CDR3 coding sequence is TGTGCCAGCAGATTTAGCGGGGGCTCCCCCTACGAGCAGTACTTC. Translation: CASRFSGGSPYEQYF.

The rearrangement links TRBV19 to TRBJ1-5, with 7 bases matching TRBD1. This CDR3 region has 15 residues. V lost 8 bases to trimming and J lost 4 bases; unmatched junction nucleotides: 11. The V gene's germline CDR1 is LNHDA and CDR2 SQIVND (reference sequence). CDR3 amino acids: CASREMDRRNQPQHF. CDR3 nucleotides: TGTGCCAGTCGGGAAATGGACAGGCGAAATCAGCCCCAGCATTTT. Based on the CDR3 plus reference TRBV19 and TRBJ1-5, the full variable domain is DGGITQSPKYLFRKEGQNVTLSCEQNLNHDAMYWYRQDPGQGLRLIYYSQIVNDFQKGDIAEGYSVSREKKESFPLTVTSAQKNPTAFYLCASREMDRRNQPQHFGDGTRLSIL.

This clone occurred a few times. Here the CDR3 reads CASSGTATPGTEAFF. CDR3 sequence (DNA): TGTGCCAGTAGTGGGACAGCCACCCCCGGAACTGAAGCTTTCTTT. The chain uses TRBV19 and TRBJ1-1; 7 bases fit TRBD1. The V and J ends lost 5 bases and 5 bases, in that order; junction bases with no gene match: 11. The V gene's germline CDR1 is LNHDA and CDR2 SQIVND (reference sequence). CDR3 length: 15 residues.

This chain connects TRBV5-1 to TRBJ1-1, with 10 bases matching TRBD1. Germline assignment: CDR1 SGHRS and CDR2 YFSETQ. The CDR3 contains 15 residues. After removal of 4 bases from V and 5 bases from J, the junction contained 8 bases not matched to a gene. The CDR3 nucleotides are TGCGCCAGCAGCCGAGGGACGGGACAGGGGACTGAAGCTTTCTTT. This encodes CASSRGTGQGTEAFF.

This clone was detected only a few times. This sequence joins TRBV19 and TRBJ2-7; the match to TRBD1 covers 10 bases. The germline V gene has CDR1 LNHDA and CDR2 SQIVND (reference sequence). V lost 4 bases and J lost 3; bases outside the gene matches: 6. The CDR3 covers 15 residues. The CDR3 sequence is CASSSGQGVVYEQYF. CDR3 nucleotide sequence: TGTGCCAGTAGTAGCGGACAGGGGGTTGTCTACGAGCAGTACTTC.

The DNA of the CDR3 is TGTGCCAGCAGCCCTCCTTCTAGCGGGGACTACGAGCAGTACTTC. The encoded protein is CASSPPSSGDYEQYF. The chain uses TRBV11-1 and TRBJ2-7, with TRBD2 matching 9 bases. Germline-derived CDR1 and CDR2 are SGHAT and FQDESV (reference sequence). The CDR3 extends over 15 amino acids. The trim removed 5 bases at V and 3 bases at J, leaving 8 bases unmatched.

The chain's CDR3 is CASSGTSGATGELFF. CDR3 nucleotides: TGTGCCAGCAGCGGGACTAGCGGGGCAACCGGGGAGCTGTTTTTT. The chain employs TRBV2 and TRBJ2-2; 13 positions agree with TRBD2. Germline loops: CDR1 SNHLY, CDR2 FYNNEI. Trimming removed 6 bases from V and 5 bases from J; junction bases left unmatched: 3. This CDR3 is 15 amino acids long.

Here the CDR3 reads CASSAVSRSGNTIYF. For the CDR3, the DNA is TGTGCCAGCAGTGCAGTATCCCGCTCTGGAAACACCATATATTTT. The chain joins TRBV2 to TRBJ1-3; D is unresolved. Germline V CDR1 and CDR2: SNHLY, FYNNEI. Trimming stripped 4 bases from V and 0 bases from J, with 10 bases between. The CDR3 is made up of 15 amino acids.

This clone was counted a few times. The chain carries TRBV5-1 and TRBJ1-1, with D perhaps matching TRBD1 (6 bases). The CDR3 is 15 residues long. V was shortened by 4 bases and J by 1 base, with 14 bases between the two germline ends. The V gene's germline CDR1 is SGHRS and CDR2 YFSETQ. CDR3 bases: TGCGCCAGCAGCGCTAACAGGGTGGGGAACACTGAAGCTTTCTTT. Translation gives CASSANRVGNTEAFF. Full variable domain (remainder filled in from reference TRBV5-1 and TRBJ1-1): KAGVTQTPRYLIKTRGQQVTLSCSPISGHRSVSWYQQTPGQGLQFLFEYFSETQRNKGNFPGRFSGRQFSNSRSEMNVSTLELGDSALYLCASSANRVGNTEAFFGQGTRLTVV.

The chain joins TRBV6-5 to TRBJ1-5; 10 nucleotides align to TRBD1. Trimming removed 5 bases from V and 7 bases from J; junction bases left unmatched: 5. This CDR3 has 14 amino acids. Germline CDR1 is MNHEY and CDR2 is SVGAGI. DNA for the CDR3: TGTGCCAGCAGTCCGGACAGGGGGAGACAGCCCCAGCATTTT. Translating it yields CASSPDRGRQPQHF.

The rearrangement links TRBV15 to TRBJ2-7; 10 positions agree with TRBD1. Germline V gives CDR1 LNHNV, CDR2 YYDKDF (reference sequence). The CDR3 spans 15 residues. V trimming: 3 bases; J trimming: 6 bases; junction bases outside the gene matches: 8. CDR3 in DNA: TGTGCCACCAGCAGTCACCCCGGGACAGGGGTCGAGCAGTACTTC. Encoded protein: CATSSHPGTGVEQYF.

This sequence joins TRBV5-1 and TRBJ2-5; 9 bases are a match to TRBD2. Germline V gives CDR1 SGHRS, CDR2 YFSETQ. This CDR3 is built from 18 residues. The V and J ends lost 2 bases and 1 base, in that order; junction bases with no gene match: 12. The CDR3 sequence: CASSLGLRGGAIQETQYF. The CDR3 bases are TGCGCCAGCAGCTTAGGTCTGCGCGGGGGGGCCATCCAAGAGACCCAGTACTTC.

The chain couples TRBV6-1 to TRBJ2-3, with TRBD2 identical over 13 bases. CDR3 size: 17 residues. Germline V lookup: CDR1 MNHNS, CDR2 SASEGT. Trimming at V came to 4 bases and at J to 4 bases, leaving 8 bases not matched to a gene. Here the CDR3 reads CASSAGLAGVSSDTQYF. Here the CDR3 DNA reads TGTGCCAGCAGTGCCGGACTAGCGGGAGTGAGCTCAGATACGCAGTATTTT.

The chain joins TRBV11-2 to TRBJ2-3; the D gene is possibly TRBD2 (6 bases). V was trimmed by 1 base and J by 6 bases, leaving 20 bases between them. The CDR3 contains 17 residues. Germline assignment: CDR1 SGHAT and CDR2 FQNNGV. CDR3 nucleotides: TGTGCCAGCAGCTTAGCCGGGGGATCTCGGCTGGGCGATACGCAGTATTTT. It yields the protein CASSLAGGSRLGDTQYF.

V gene TRBV11-2 combines with J gene TRBJ1-1, with D possibly TRBD1 on 6 matching bases. This CDR3 comprises 14 residues. Germline V gives CDR1 SGHAT, CDR2 FQNNGV. Trimming removed 5 bases at V and 5 bases at J, with 15 bases between. CDR3 sequence reads: CASSMNRDGTEAFF. The CDR3 coding sequence is TGTGCCAGCAGCATGAACAGGGATGGGACTGAAGCTTTCTTT.

The genes are TRBV5-6 and TRBJ1-1, with TRBD1 matching over 7 bases. This CDR3 is built from 16 residues. The V segment lost 1 base and the J segment 3 bases; nucleotides outside the gene matches: 9. Germline lookup yields CDR1 SGHDT and CDR2 YYEEEE. The CDR3 DNA is TGTGCCAGCAGCTTGCTCAACAGGGGAGTGTACACTGAAGCTTTCTTT. Its protein product is CASSLLNRGVYTEAFF.

Concerning this clone itself: Other DNA sequences from this sample encode an identical CDR3 as well. The rearrangement links TRBV5-8 to TRBJ2-5; tentatively, D is TRBD2 (6 bases). Per germline, CDR1 SGHTS and CDR2 YDEGEE. This CDR3 spans 12 amino acids. V shed 2 bases and J shed 4 bases, with 6 bases lying between them. This CDR3 is CASSLAGETQYF. The DNA for the CDR3 is TGTGCCAGCAGCTTAGCGGGAGAGACCCAGTACTTC.

The chain joins TRBV2 to TRBJ2-4, with 8 bases lining up with TRBD2. The V and J ends lost 8 bases and 0 bases, in that order; junction bases with no gene match: 3. CDR3 length: 14 residues. Germline CDR1 SNHLY, CDR2 FYNNEI. The CDR3 protein is CASGGGLAKNIQYF. The DNA for the CDR3 is TGTGCCAGCGGCGGGGGGTTAGCCAAAAACATTCAGTACTTC.

V is TRBV11-2 and J is TRBJ2-7, with 8 bases identical to TRBD2. V dropped 5 bases and J dropped 7; count of bases not matched to a gene: 10. The CDR3 runs to 14 residues. CDR1 SGHAT and CDR2 FQNNGV come from the germline V gene. Written as DNA, the CDR3 is TGTGCCAGCAGCGAAACTAGCGGACCCCTTGAGCAGTACTTC. It encodes CASSETSGPLEQYF.

The rearrangement uses TRBV1 and TRBJ2-1; the tabulated D call, TRBD1, remains unverified against the DNA. TRBV1 constitutes a pseudogene. The CDR3 extends over 16 amino acids. The CDR3 DNA reads as TGCACCAGCAGCCAAGATTATTGGACATTCTGTAATGAGCAGTTCTTC. This translates into CTSSQDYWTFCNEQFF.